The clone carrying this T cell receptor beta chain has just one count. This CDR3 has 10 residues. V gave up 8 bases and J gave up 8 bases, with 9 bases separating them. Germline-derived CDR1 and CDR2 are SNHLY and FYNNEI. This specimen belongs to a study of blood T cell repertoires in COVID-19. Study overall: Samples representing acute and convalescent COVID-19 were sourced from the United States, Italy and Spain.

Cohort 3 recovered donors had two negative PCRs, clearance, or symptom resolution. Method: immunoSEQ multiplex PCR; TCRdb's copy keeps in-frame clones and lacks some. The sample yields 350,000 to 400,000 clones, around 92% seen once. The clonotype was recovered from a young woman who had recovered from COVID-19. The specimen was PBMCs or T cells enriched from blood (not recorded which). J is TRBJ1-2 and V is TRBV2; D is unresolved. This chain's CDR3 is CASSDSGYTF. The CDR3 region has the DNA TGTGCCAGCTCGGACTCAGGCTACACCTTC. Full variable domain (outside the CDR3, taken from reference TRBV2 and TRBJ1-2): EPEVTQTPSHQVTQMGQEVILRCVPISNHLYFYWYRQILGQKVEFLVSFYNNEISEKSEIFDDQFSVERPDGSNFTLKIRSTKLEDSAMYFCASSDSGYTFGSGTRLTVV.